This TCR beta chain stems from a study of T cell responses to AZD1222 COVID-19 vaccine. Study context: Recipients boosted at about 4 weeks or about 12 weeks are pooled.

Clones were read by immunoSEQ multiplex PCR, and TCRdb kept only the in-frame ones, dropping some. The sample consists of over 85,000 clones, around nine tenths of them appearing once. Germline V gene sequence: CDR1 ENHRY, CDR2 SYGVKD. V was cut by 10 bases and J by 4 bases, with 13 bases left in between. CDR3 length: 12 residues. The TCR originated in an adult in good health. The chain combines TRBV10-3 with TRBJ1-2; D perhaps matches TRBD1 (6 bases). Sequencing was performed on peripheral blood, taken on day 0 of AZD1222 vaccination. The CDR3 nucleotides read TGTGCCACGAGGGGGACACCCTATGGCTACACCTTC. Protein sequence: CATRGTPYGYTF.